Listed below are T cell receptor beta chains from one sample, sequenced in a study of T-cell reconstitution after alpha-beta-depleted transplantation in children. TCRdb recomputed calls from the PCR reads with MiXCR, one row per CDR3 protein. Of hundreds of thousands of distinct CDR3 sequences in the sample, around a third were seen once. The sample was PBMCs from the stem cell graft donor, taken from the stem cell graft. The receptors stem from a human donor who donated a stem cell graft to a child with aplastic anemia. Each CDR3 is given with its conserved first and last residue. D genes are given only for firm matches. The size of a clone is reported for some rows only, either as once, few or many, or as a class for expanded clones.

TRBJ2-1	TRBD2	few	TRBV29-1	TGCAGCGTTGGAGCCCGGGACTACGAGTTCTTC	CSVGARDYEFF
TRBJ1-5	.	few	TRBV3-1	TGTGCCAGCAGCGGACGGACAGTTAGCAATCAGCCCCAGCATTTT	CASSGRTVSNQPQHF
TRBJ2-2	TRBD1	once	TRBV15	TGTGCCACCAGCAGAGAGGTCAGGGGGTCCGGGGAGCTGTTTTTT	CATSREVRGSGELFF
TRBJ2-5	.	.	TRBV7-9	TGTGCCAGCAGCTTAGAGGCCCCAAGAACAGGCCGTGGGACCCAGTACTTC	CASSLEAPRTGRGTQYF
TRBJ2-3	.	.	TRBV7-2	TGTGCCAGCAGCTTAATGGCACTCGATACGCAGTATTTT	CASSLMALDTQYF
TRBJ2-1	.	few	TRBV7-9	TGTGCCAGCAGCGTCCAGGGGGAGCAGTTCTTC	CASSVQGEQFF
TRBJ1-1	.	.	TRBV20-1	TGCAGTGCTAAACCTGGGGGGAACACTGAAGCTTTCTTT	CSAKPGGNTEAFF
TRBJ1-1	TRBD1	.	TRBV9	TGTGCCAGCAGCGTAGATGAGACAGGGGGCATTGGTGAAGCTTTCTTT	CASSVDETGGIGEAFF
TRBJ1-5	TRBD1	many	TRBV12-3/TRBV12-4	TGTGCCAGCAGTACGATGACAGGGAATAGCAATCAGCCCCAGCATTTT	CASSTMTGNSNQPQHF
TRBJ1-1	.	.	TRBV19	TGTGCCAGTAGAAGGACTGAAGCTTTCTTT	CASRRTEAFF
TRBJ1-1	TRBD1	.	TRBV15	TGTGCCACCAGCGCTGGGGGACAGGGGACTGAAGCTTTCTTT	CATSAGGQGTEAFF
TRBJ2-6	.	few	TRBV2	TGTGCCAGCAGTGAATTAGGGCAGAGTCGAGGGGCCAACGTCCTGACTTTC	CASSELGQSRGANVLTF
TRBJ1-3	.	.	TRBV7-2	TGTGCCAGCTTAAACGCCGTGACGGAGGGGCGAAACACCATATATTTT	CASLNAVTEGRNTIYF
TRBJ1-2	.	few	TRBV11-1	TGTGCCAGCAGCTTTTCCGGTGGGACTAACTATGGCTACACCTTC	CASSFSGGTNYGYTF
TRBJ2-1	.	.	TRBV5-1	TGCGCCAGCAGCTCTAGGGGGGTAGCGCCCGGCAATGAGCAGTTCTTC	CASSSRGVAPGNEQFF
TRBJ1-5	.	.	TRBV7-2	TGTGCCAGCACAACGGACAGAGGGGTACAGCCCCAGCATTTT	CASTTDRGVQPQHF
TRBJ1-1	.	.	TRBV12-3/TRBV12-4	TGTGCCAGCAGTGTAGCAGGGCCCGCTGAAGCTTTCTTT	CASSVAGPAEAFF
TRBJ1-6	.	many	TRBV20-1	TGCAGTGCTCCCCCAGGGCATAATTCACCCCTCCACTTT	CSAPPGHNSPLHF